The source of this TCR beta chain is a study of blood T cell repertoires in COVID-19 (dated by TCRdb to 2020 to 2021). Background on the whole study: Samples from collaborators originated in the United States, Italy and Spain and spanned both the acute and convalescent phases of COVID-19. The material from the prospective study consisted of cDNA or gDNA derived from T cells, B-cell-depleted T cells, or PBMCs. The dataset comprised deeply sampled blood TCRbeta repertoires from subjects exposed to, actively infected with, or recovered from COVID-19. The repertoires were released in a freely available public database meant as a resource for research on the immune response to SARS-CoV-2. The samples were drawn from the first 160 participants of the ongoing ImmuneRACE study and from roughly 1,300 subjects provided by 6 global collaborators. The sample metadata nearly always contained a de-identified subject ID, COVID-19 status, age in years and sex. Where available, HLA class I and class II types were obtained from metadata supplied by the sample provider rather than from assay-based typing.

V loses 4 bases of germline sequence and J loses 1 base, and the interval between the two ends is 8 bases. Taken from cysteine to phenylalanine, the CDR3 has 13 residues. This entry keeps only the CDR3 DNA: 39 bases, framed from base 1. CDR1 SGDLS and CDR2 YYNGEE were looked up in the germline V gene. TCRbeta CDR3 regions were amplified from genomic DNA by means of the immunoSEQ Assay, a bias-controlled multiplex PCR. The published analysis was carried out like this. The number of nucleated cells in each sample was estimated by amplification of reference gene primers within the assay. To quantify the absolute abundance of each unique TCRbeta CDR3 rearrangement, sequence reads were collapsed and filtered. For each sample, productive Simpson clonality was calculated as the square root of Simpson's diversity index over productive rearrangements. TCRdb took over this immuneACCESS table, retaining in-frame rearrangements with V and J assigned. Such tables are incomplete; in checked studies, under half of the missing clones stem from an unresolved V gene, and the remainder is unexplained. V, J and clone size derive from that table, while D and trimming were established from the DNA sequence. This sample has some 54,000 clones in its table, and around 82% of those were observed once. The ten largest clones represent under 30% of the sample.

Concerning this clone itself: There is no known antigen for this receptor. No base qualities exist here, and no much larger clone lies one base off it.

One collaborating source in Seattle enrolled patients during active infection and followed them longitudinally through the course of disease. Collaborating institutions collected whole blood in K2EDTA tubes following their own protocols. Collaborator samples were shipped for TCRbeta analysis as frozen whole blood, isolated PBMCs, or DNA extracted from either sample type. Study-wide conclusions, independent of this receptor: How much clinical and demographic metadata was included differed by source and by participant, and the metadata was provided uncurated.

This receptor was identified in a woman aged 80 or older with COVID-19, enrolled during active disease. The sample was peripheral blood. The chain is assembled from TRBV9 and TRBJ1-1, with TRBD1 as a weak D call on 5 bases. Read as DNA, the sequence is TGTGCCAGCAGCCTAGGGGCGAACACTGAAGCTTTCTTT. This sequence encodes CASSLGANTEAFF.